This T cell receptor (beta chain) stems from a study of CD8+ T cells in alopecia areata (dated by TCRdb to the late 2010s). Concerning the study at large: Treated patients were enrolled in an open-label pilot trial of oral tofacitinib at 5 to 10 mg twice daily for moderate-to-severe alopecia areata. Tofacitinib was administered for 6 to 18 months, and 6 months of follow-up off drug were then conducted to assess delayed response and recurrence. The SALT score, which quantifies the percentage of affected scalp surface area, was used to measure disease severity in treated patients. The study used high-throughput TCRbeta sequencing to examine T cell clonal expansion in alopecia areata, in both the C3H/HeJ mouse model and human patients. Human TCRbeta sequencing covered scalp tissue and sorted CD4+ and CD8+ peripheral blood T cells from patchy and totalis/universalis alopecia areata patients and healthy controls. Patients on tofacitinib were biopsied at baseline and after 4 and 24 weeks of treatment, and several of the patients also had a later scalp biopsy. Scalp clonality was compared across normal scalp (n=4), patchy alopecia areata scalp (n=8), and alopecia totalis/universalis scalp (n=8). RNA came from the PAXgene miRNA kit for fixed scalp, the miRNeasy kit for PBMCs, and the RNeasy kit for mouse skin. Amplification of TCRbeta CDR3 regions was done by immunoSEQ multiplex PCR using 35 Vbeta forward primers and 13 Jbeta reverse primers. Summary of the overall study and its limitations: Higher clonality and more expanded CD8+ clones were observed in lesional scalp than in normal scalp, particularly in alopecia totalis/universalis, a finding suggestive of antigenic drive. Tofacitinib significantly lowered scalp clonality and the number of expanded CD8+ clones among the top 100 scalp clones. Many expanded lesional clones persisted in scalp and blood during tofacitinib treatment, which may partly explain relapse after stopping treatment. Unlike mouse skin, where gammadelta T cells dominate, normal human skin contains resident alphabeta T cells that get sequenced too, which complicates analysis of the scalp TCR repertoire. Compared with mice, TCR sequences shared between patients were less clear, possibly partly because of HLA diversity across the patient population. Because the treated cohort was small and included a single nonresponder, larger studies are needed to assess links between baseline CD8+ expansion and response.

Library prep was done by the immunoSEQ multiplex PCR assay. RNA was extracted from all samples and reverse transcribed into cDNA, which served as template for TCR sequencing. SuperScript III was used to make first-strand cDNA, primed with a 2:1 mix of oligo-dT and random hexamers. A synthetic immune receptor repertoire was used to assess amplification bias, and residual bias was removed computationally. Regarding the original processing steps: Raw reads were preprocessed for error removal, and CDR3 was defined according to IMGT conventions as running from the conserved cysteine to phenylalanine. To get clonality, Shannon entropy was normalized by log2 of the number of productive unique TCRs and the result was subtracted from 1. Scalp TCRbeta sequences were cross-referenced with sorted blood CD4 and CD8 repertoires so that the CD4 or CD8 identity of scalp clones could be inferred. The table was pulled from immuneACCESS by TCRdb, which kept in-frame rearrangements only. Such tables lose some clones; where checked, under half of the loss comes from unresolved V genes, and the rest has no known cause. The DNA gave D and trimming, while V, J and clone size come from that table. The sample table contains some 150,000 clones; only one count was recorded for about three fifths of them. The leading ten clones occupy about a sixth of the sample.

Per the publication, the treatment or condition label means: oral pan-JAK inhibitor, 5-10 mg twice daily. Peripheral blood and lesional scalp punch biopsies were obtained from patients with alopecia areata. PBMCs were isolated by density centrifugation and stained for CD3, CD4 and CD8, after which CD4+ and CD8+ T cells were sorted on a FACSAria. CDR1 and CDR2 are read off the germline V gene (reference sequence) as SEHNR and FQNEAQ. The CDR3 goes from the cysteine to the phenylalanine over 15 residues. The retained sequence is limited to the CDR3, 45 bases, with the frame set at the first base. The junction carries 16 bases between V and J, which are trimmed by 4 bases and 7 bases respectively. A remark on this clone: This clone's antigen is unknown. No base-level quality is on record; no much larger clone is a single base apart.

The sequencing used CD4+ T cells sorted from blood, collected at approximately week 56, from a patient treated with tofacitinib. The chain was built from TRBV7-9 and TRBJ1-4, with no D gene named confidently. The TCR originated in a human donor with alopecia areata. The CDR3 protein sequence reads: CASSSTISRGEKLFF. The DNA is TGTGCCAGCAGCTCAACCATTTCCCGGGGTGAAAAACTGTTTTTT. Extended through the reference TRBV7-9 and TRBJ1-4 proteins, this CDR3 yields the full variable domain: DTGVSQNPRHKITKRGQNVTFRCDPISEHNRLYWYRQTLGQGPEFLTYFQNEAQLEKSRLLSDRFSAERPKGSFSTLEIQRTEQGDSAMYLCASSSTISRGEKLFFGSGTQLSVL.